Sequencing of this TCR beta chain was carried out in a study of T cells expressing NK-cell markers. Study overall: Obtained from sorted CD3+CD56+NKG2C+, CD3+CD56+NKG2C- and CD3+CD56-NKG2C+ T cells were the TCR beta repertoires. Just one sequenced donor of eight was HCMV-seronegative, while seven were seropositive.

For each CDR3 protein, TCRdb gives one entry from its re-call of the 5' RACE reads, without DNA. The sample shows approximately 550,000 distinct CDR3 sequences, and around 3.3% sits with its ten largest clones. With respect to this clonotype: No antigen is known for it.

Points from the study as a whole: Of CD8+ T cells, roughly 1.0-7.0% belonged to dominant NKG2C+ clonotypes in 5 to 7 donors.

The CDR3 loop spans 16 amino acids. The V gene's germline CDR1 is MNHEY and CDR2 SVGAGI. The rearrangement links TRBV6-5 to TRBJ2-2; TCRdb names TRBD1, which stays unverified in the absence of DNA. Sequenced material: blood T cells: a sorted CD56 or NKG2C T cell subset, CD4+ or CD8+ T cells, or bulk PBMC T cells (not recorded which). The receptor was derived from a man younger than 35 in good health. The CDR3 is CASRTTVNANTGELFF.